This TCR beta chain comes out of a study of cytotoxic CD8 clonotypes in ibrutinib-treated CLL. Investigators sought sequencing depths of between 1 in 200,000 and 1 in 1 million T cells. The method was immunoSEQ multiplex PCR; TCRdb's version includes in-frame clones alone and lacks a portion of them. The data hold about 140,000 clones, with 65% to 85% observed a single time. As concerns this clone: Its antigen is not known.

Germline loops: CDR1 LNHDA, CDR2 SQIVND (reference sequence). V lost 7 bases, J lost 3 bases, and 10 bases stayed unmatched. The CDR3 consists of 15 residues. General study points: Elevated clonality accompanied ibrutinib response, with a return toward baseline values at progression.

The input for sequencing was PBMCs, taken after 36 months of ibrutinib treatment. This chain links TRBV19 with TRBJ2-3; TRBD2 matches 7 bases. This receptor was identified in a human donor with chronic lymphocytic leukemia. CDR3 region: CASNTRSSGTDTQYF. The DNA of the CDR3 is TGTGCCAGTAACACGAGGTCTAGCGGAACAGATACGCAGTATTTT.